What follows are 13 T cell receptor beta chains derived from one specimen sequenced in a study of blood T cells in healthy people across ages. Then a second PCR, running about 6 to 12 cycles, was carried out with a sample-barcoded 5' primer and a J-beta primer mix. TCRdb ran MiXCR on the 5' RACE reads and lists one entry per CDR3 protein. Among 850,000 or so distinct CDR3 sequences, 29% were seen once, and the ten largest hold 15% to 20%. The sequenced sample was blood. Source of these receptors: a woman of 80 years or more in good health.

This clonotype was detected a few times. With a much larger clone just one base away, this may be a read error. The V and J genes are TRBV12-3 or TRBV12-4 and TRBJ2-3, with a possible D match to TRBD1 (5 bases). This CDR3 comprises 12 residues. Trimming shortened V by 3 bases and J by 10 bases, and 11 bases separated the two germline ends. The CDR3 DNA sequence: TGTGCCAGCAGTTTTCAGGGAAATGCGCAGTATTTT. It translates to CASSFQGNAQYF.

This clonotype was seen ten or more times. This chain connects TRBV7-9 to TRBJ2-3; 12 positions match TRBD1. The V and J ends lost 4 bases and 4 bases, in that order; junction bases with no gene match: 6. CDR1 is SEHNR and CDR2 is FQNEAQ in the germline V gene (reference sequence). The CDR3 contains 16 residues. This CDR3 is CASSSGQGAFADTQYF. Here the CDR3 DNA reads TGTGCCAGCAGCTCGGGACAGGGGGCTTTCGCAGATACGCAGTATTTT.

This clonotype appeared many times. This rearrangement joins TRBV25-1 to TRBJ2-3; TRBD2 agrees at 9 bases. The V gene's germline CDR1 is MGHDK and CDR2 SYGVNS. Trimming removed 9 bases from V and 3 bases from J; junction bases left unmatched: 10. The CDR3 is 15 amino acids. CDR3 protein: CASSSAGGLTDTQYF. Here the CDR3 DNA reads TGTGCCAGTTCTTCAGCGGGGGGTCTGACAGATACGCAGTATTTT.

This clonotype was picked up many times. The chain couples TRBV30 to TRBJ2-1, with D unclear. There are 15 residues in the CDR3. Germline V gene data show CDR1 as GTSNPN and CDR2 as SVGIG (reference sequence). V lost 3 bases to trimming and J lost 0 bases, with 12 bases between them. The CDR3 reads CAWRGKYSSYNEQFF. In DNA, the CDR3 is TGTGCCTGGAGAGGGAAGTATAGCTCCTACAATGAGCAGTTCTTC.

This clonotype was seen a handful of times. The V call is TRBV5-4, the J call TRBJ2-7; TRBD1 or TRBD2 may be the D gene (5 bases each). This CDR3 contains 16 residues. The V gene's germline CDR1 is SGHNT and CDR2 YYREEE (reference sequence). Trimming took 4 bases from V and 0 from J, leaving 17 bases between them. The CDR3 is CASSPSWGKNSYEQYF. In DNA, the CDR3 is TGTGCCAGCAGCCCAAGTTGGGGGAAGAACTCCTACGAGCAGTACTTC.

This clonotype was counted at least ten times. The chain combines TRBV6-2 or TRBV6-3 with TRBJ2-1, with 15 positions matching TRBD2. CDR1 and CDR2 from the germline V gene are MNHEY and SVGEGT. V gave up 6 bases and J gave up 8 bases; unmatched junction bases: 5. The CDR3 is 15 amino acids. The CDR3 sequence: CASSPGTSGGYEQFF. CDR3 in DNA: TGTGCCAGCAGCCCGGGGACTAGCGGGGGGTATGAGCAGTTCTTC.

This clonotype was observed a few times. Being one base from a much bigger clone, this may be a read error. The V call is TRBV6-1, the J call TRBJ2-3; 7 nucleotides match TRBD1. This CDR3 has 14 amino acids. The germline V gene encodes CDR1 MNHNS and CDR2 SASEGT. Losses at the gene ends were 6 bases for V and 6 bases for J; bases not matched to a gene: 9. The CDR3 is CASRTTGKYDTQYF. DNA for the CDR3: TGTGCCAGCAGGACGACAGGGAAGTACGATACGCAGTATTTT.

The CDR3: CSARDQKGETQYF. The CDR3 DNA follows: TGCAGTGCTAGGGATCAAAAGGGAGAGACCCAGTACTTC. V usage is TRBV20-1 and J usage is TRBJ2-7; no reliable D call. The DNA end lines up better with TRBJ2-5; the J call may be wrong. Per the germline V gene, CDR1 is DFQATT and CDR2 is SNEGSKA (reference sequence). The CDR3 loop spans 13 amino acids.

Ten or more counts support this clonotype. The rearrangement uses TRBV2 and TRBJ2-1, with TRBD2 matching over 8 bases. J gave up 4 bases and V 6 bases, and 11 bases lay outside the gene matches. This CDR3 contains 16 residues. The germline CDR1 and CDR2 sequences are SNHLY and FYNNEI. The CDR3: CASSPRSGGGYNEQFF. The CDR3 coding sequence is TGTGCCAGCAGCCCCCGGTCCGGGGGGGGTTACAATGAGCAGTTCTTC.

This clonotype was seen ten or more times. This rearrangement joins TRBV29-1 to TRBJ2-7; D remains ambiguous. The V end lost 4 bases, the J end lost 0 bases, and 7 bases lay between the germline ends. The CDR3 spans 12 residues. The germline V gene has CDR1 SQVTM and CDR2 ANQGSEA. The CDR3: CSVAPDSYEQYF. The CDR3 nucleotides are TGCAGCGTTGCTCCTGACTCCTACGAGCAGTACTTC.

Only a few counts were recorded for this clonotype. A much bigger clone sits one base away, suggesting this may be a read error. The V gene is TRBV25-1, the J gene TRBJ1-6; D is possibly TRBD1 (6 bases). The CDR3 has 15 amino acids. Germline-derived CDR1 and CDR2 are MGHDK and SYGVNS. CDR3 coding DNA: TGTGCCAGCAGTGTTGACAGGCTTTATAATCCACCCCTCCACTTT. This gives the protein CASSVDRLYNPPLHF.

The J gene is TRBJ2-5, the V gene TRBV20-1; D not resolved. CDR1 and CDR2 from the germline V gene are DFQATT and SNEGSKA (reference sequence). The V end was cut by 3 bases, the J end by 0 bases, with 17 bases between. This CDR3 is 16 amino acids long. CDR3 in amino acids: CSASLRFTGYQETQYF. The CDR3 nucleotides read TGCAGTGCTAGTTTGCGGTTTACCGGGTACCAAGAGACCCAGTACTTC.

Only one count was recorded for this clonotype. This CDR3 reads CASSKSAGGGTDTQYF. The CDR3 DNA reads as TGTGCCAGCAGCAAATCAGCAGGGGGCGGCACAGATACGCAGTATTTT. The rearrangement joins TRBV9 to TRBJ2-3, with 8 bases fitting TRBD1. V lost 4 bases, J lost 1 base, and 8 bases stayed unmatched. CDR1 is SGDLS and CDR2 is YYNGEE in the germline V gene. The CDR3 covers 16 residues. Supplemented by reference TRBV9 and TRBJ2-3, the full variable domain reads DSGVTQTPKHLITATGQRVTLRCSPRSGDLSVYWYQQSLDQGLQFLIQYYNGEERAKGNILERFSAQQFPDLHSELNLSSLELGDSALYFCASSKSAGGGTDTQYFGPGTRLTVL.